The 19 T cell receptor beta chains below were found in one sample sequenced in a study of blood T cell repertoires in COVID-19. Profiled with immunoSEQ multiplex PCR; TCRdb holds only in-frame clones, not every one. The top ten hold around a quarter of the sample, which has tens of thousands of clones, 75% to 90% seen once. The sample was peripheral blood. These TCRs come from a human donor in a cohort sampled during active COVID-19.

This clone was picked up a small number of times. The chain has TRBV24-1 and TRBJ2-3; 14 bases line up with TRBD2. CDR3 length: 17 residues. The V segment lost 5 bases and the J segment 7 bases; nucleotides outside the gene matches: 10. Germline V gene lookup returns CDR1 KGHDR and CDR2 SFDVKD. In DNA form, the CDR3 reads TGTGCCACCAGTGTATCCAGACTAGCGGGGGGGCAATATACGCAGTATTTT. Translation gives CATSVSRLAGGQYTQYF.

In this sample, this clone turned up many times. This chain links TRBV3-1 (or the pseudogene TRBV3-2) with TRBJ1-6; D is undetermined. Germline-derived CDR1 and CDR2 are LGHDT and YNNKEL (reference sequence). With 1 base removed from V and 9 bases from J, the gap between germline ends came to 10 bases. The CDR3 runs to 14 residues. The CDR3 DNA follows: TGTGCCAGCAGCCAAGGGGCAGATGGTTCACCCCTCCACTTT. Protein: CASSQGADGSPLHF.

The chain has TRBV6-1 and TRBJ2-5; possible D gene TRBD1, 6 bases. CDR1 and CDR2 (germline): MNHNS, SASEGT. The CDR3 contains 13 residues. Trimming shortened V by 1 base and J by 5 bases, and 8 bases separated the two germline ends. The CDR3 bases are TGTGCCAGCAGTGAAGGACAGGTGGAGACCCAGTACTTC. Encoded protein: CASSEGQVETQYF.

The chain joins TRBV5-1 to TRBJ1-1, with no clear D. Germline CDR1 SGHRS, CDR2 YFSETQ. The CDR3 spans 14 residues. V lost 2 bases, J lost 1 base, and 9 bases lay in between. CDR3 loop: CASSFDGENTEAFF. Written as DNA, the CDR3 is TGCGCCAGCAGCTTTGACGGAGAGAACACTGAAGCTTTCTTT.

This sequence joins TRBV11-1 and TRBJ1-2; perhaps TRBD1 as D (6 bases). Germline V gene lookup returns CDR1 SGHAT and CDR2 FQDESV (reference sequence). Trimming pared 5 bases from V and 2 bases from J, leaving 6 bases between. The CDR3 contains 12 residues. CDR3 protein: CASSTGNYGYTF. The CDR3 bases are TGTGCCAGCAGCACAGGGAACTATGGCTACACCTTC.

This chain connects TRBV5-1 to TRBJ1-1; 7 bases line up with TRBD1. The length of the CDR3 is 11 residues. The ends lost 5 bases at V and 8 bases at J; junction bases unmatched: 3. Germline lookup yields CDR1 SGHRS and CDR2 YFSETQ. This CDR3 is CASRTGAEAFF. The CDR3 bases are TGCGCCAGCAGAACAGGGGCCGAAGCTTTCTTT.

The gene calls are TRBV6-5 and TRBJ1-2, with 12 bases fitting TRBD1. Germline CDR1 is MNHEY and CDR2 is SVGAGI. The length of the CDR3 is 15 residues. V lost 3 bases to trimming and J lost 6 bases; unmatched junction nucleotides: 5. This chain's CDR3 is CASSYGTGGLHGYTF. CDR3 DNA: TGTGCCAGCAGTTATGGGACAGGGGGCCTTCATGGCTACACCTTC.

This clone was seen once. The V and J genes are TRBV7-8 and TRBJ2-6; weak D call: TRBD1 (5 bases). The CDR3 covers 16 residues. The germline V gene has CDR1 SGHVS and CDR2 FQNEAQ. Trimming took 4 bases from V and 4 from J, leaving 14 bases between them. This chain's CDR3 is CASSSYRFAGANVLTF. DNA of the CDR3: TGTGCCAGCAGCTCTTACAGGTTCGCCGGGGCCAACGTCCTGACTTTC.

V usage is TRBV10-3 and J usage is TRBJ1-5; weak D call: TRBD1 (6 bases). V was cut by 7 bases and J by 5 bases, with 12 bases left in between. Germline loops: CDR1 ENHRY, CDR2 SYGVKD. This CDR3 is 13 amino acids long. The CDR3 region has the DNA TGTGCCATCACGGACAGTCCGGATCAGCCCCAGCATTTT. It encodes CAITDSPDQPQHF.

The chain couples TRBV12-2 to TRBJ2-7; TRBD2 reflects the table's D call only, with no check against the DNA. TRBV12-2 is deemed a pseudogene. The CDR3 is 16 amino acids. CDR3 nucleotide sequence: TGTGCAAGTCGCTCAGTAGCGGGGGCCTCCTCCTACGAGCAGTACTTC. It codes for CASRSVAGASSYEQYF.

This clone was counted only a few times. This rearrangement joins TRBV19 to TRBJ1-1, with D maybe TRBD1 (5 bases). V was clipped by 5 bases and J by 5 bases, with 18 bases between them. Germline V gene data show CDR1 as LNHDA and CDR2 as SQIVND (reference sequence). This CDR3 comprises 15 residues. The DNA for the CDR3 is TGTGCCAGTAGTCCCCCATTGGGGGGTGGGACTGAAGCTTTCTTT. This encodes CASSPPLGGGTEAFF.

A single count supports this clone. This chain links TRBV6-1 with TRBJ2-2; TRBD2 aligns across 9 bases. Germline CDR1 MNHNS, CDR2 SASEGT. The CDR3 contains 17 residues. With V trimmed by 1 base and J by 1 base, 4 bases remained unmatched. The CDR3 reads CASSEVAGVGNTGELFF. DNA for the CDR3: TGTGCCAGCAGTGAAGTAGCGGGGGTCGGGAACACCGGGGAGCTGTTTTTT.

The V and J genes are TRBV5-3 and TRBJ2-1; weak D call: TRBD2 (5 bases). TRBV5-3 is noted as an ORF with a role that remains uncertain. V was shortened by 0 bases and J by 7 bases, with 20 bases between the two germline ends. This CDR3 contains 17 residues. The CDR3 spells CARSLVSASFPGNEQFF. DNA of the CDR3: TGTGCCAGAAGCTTGGTGTCAGCGTCTTTCCCGGGAAATGAGCAGTTCTTC.

The CDR3 nucleotides read TGTGCCAGCAGCCACATTAGCGGGGGGGCCTTTAATGAGCAGTTCTTC. Its translation: CASSHISGGAFNEQFF. The chain joins TRBV4-2 to TRBJ2-1; TRBD2 aligns across 11 bases. CDR1 is LGHNA and CDR2 is YNFKEQ in the germline V gene. This CDR3 region has 16 residues. V lost 3 bases and J lost 7; bases outside the gene matches: 8.

V and J are TRBV6-6 and TRBJ2-5; 11 bases are shared with TRBD2. The CDR3 consists of 15 residues. Looked up from germline, CDR1 is MNHNY and CDR2 is SVGAGI (reference sequence). J gave up 4 bases and V 7 bases, and 8 bases lay outside the gene matches. The CDR3 sequence: CASISQTSGAETQYF. CDR3 nucleotide sequence: TGTGCCAGCATCTCCCAGACTAGCGGGGCAGAGACCCAGTACTTC.

In its sample, this clone was seen once. V and J are TRBV12-3 or TRBV12-4 and TRBJ2-2, with D uncertain. Trimming stripped 7 bases from V and 0 bases from J, with 3 bases between. There are 12 residues in the CDR3. CDR3 DNA sequence: TGTGCCAGCACCACGAACACCGGGGAGCTGTTTTTT. Its protein is CASTTNTGELFF.

The V and J genes are TRBV7-9 and TRBJ2-1; TRBD1 matches 9 bases. V lost 4 bases and J lost 7; bases outside the gene matches: 14. Per germline, CDR1 SEHNR and CDR2 FQNEAQ (reference sequence). This CDR3 has 17 amino acids. The CDR3 coding sequence is TGTGCCAGCAGCTCAAACAGGGGGCTAGTCGGGGTGAATGAGCAGTTCTTC. Protein: CASSSNRGLVGVNEQFF.

The chain links TRBV6-5 to TRBJ2-7; weak D call: TRBD1 (6 bases). Germline lookup yields CDR1 MNHEY and CDR2 SVGAGI. This CDR3 region has 15 residues. Trimming removed 5 bases from V and 2 bases from J, with 16 bases in between. DNA of the CDR3: TGTGCCAGCAGTAAAAGGGCGACAGGCCCCTACGAGCAGTACTTC. Translated: CASSKRATGPYEQYF.

V usage is TRBV5-1 and J usage is TRBJ1-1; tentatively, D is TRBD1 (5 bases). The CDR3 spans 14 residues. Between the trimmed V and J ends, which lost 1 base and 1 base, there was a span of 8 bases. Germline V CDR1 and CDR2: SGHRS, YFSETQ. The CDR3 coding sequence is TGCGCCAGCAGCTTGTCCGGGGGGAACACTGAAGCTTTCTTT. This codes for CASSLSGGNTEAFF.